The 19 T cell receptor beta chains reported below all come from one sample, sequenced in a study of T cell repertoires in cytomegalovirus infection. TCRdb reanalysed the reads using MiXCR and keeps one entry per CDR3 protein. This sample carries under 200,000 distinct CDR3 sequences, roughly 21% of them seen once, and the ten largest clones take roughly 25%. The antigens for these receptors are not known. The specimen was CD8+ T cells from cultured PBMCs, collected from culture after CMV antigen stimulation. The receptors were gathered from a human donor in good health (CMV status not recorded). Some clones in this sample may be carry-over from other donors' samples.

The table lists this clonotype with a few counts. At one of its ends the junction is not consistent with the germline gene, which may arise from a read error. The chain joins TRBV6-6 to TRBJ2-1; D perhaps matches TRBD2 (6 bases). The CDR3 spans 13 residues. The V gene's germline CDR1 is MNHNY and CDR2 SVGAGI (reference sequence). CDR3 protein: CASTPGRYSEQFF. As DNA, the CDR3 is TGTGCCAGCACCCCCGGGAGATACAGTGAGCAGTTCTTC.

This clonotype has just a few counts. V and J are TRBV27 and TRBJ1-5; possible D gene TRBD1, 5 bases. CDR3 size: 13 residues. Trimming shortened V by 4 bases and J by 4 bases, and 8 bases separated the two germline ends. Per germline, CDR1 MNHEY and CDR2 SMNVEV (reference sequence). In nucleotides, the CDR3 is TGTGCCAGCAGTTACAGGCTTAATCAGCCCCAGCATTTT. As protein: CASSYRLNQPQHF.

Only a few counts were recorded for this clonotype. V and J are TRBV12-3 or TRBV12-4 and TRBJ2-1; 8 bases match TRBD1. The CDR3 covers 17 residues. V lost 4 bases and J lost 6; bases outside the gene matches: 14. CDR3 in amino acids: CASSSSLTGTGLNEQFF. CDR3 DNA sequence: TGTGCCAGCAGTTCTAGCCTTACCGGGACAGGTCTCAATGAGCAGTTCTTC.

This clonotype was seen more than once but under ten times. The chain recombines TRBV27 with TRBJ2-3; D is uncertain. Germline V gives CDR1 MNHEY, CDR2 SMNVEV (reference sequence). V was cut by 2 bases and J by 4 bases, with 7 bases left in between. The CDR3 has 13 amino acids. CDR3 in amino acids: CASSLKTADTQYF. The CDR3 DNA reads TGTGCCAGCAGTTTAAAGACGGCAGATACGCAGTATTTT.

This clonotype was recorded a few times. The chain has TRBV28 and TRBJ1-5; no reliable D call. The CDR3 length is 17 residues. Trimming cost V 5 bases and J 0 bases, with 17 bases left between them. CDR1 and CDR2 from the germline V gene are MDHEN and SYDVKM. CDR3 in amino acids: CASSAPGDEYSNQPQHF. The CDR3 nucleotides are TGTGCCAGCAGTGCGCCTGGGGATGAATATAGCAATCAGCCCCAGCATTTT.

Concerning this clonotype itself: Germline is not matched at one junction end, which may reflect a read error. The rearrangement links TRBV6-2 or TRBV6-3 to TRBJ2-3; D is ambiguous. The CDR3 loop spans 14 amino acids. Germline V gene data show CDR1 as MNHEY and CDR2 as SVGEGT. This chain's CDR3 is CASSPRKNTDAQYF. The CDR3 nucleotides are TGTGCCAGCAGTCCAAGGAAGAACACAGATGCGCAGTATTTT.

The chain employs TRBV2 and TRBJ1-5; unclear D gene. The CDR3 is 13 amino acids. V dropped 6 bases and J dropped 2 bases, with 8 bases sitting between them. Germline V lookup: CDR1 SNHLY, CDR2 FYNNEI. DNA for the CDR3: TGTGCCAGCAGATACCAAGGCAATCAGCCCCAGCATTTT. It specifies CASRYQGNQPQHF.

The rearrangement joins TRBV12-3 or TRBV12-4 to TRBJ2-5; TRBD2 agrees at 13 bases. The CDR3 covers 15 residues. The V gene end was trimmed by 6 bases and the J gene end by 2 bases; junction bases not matched to a gene: 3. The CDR3 nucleotides read TGTGCCAGCAGGGGACTAGCGGGGATTCAAGAGACCCAGTACTTC. This encodes CASRGLAGIQETQYF.

This clonotype turned up a few times. The chain carries TRBV7-8 and TRBJ2-1; perhaps TRBD1 as D (6 bases). Germline CDR1 and CDR2: SGHVS and FQNEAQ. Trimming removed 0 bases at V and 8 bases at J, with 14 bases between. There are 15 residues in the CDR3. The CDR3 DNA reads as TGTGCCAGCAGCTTAGCGGGGGCGGTGGAAGATGAGCAGTTCTTC. It encodes CASSLAGAVEDEQFF.

V gene TRBV4-3 combines with J gene TRBJ2-3; TRBD2 aligns across 8 bases. In germline, CDR1 is LGHNA, CDR2 YSLEER. The CDR3 runs to 16 residues. J gave up 5 bases and V 0 bases, and 7 bases lay outside the gene matches. This CDR3 is CASSQDNGGAGDTQYF. The CDR3 coding sequence is TGCGCCAGCAGCCAAGATAACGGGGGGGCAGGAGATACGCAGTATTTT.

The chain joins TRBV4-2 to TRBJ2-7, with 7 bases that match TRBD2. The CDR3 is made up of 14 amino acids. CDR1 is LGHNA and CDR2 is YNFKEQ in the germline V gene. Trimming removed 4 bases from V and 0 bases from J; junction bases left unmatched: 3. The chain's CDR3 is CASSPRGGSYEQYF. CDR3 in DNA: TGTGCCAGCAGCCCCCGCGGGGGCTCCTACGAGCAGTACTTC.

The chain carries TRBV12-3 or TRBV12-4 and TRBJ1-3; no clear D. Trimming took 5 bases from V and 0 from J, leaving 8 bases between them. CDR3 size: 14 residues. The CDR3 DNA is TGTGCCAGCAGTCGAGGATCCTCTGGAAACACCATATATTTT. It translates to CASSRGSSGNTIYF.

This clonotype was seen repeatedly, ten times or more. V is TRBV5-6 and J is TRBJ1-1; D is unresolved. Germline lookup yields CDR1 SGHDT and CDR2 YYEEEE. The CDR3 totals 15 residues. V was pared by 0 bases and J by 1 base, with 10 bases between. As DNA, the CDR3 is TGTGCCAGCAGCTTGGACGTCTTCCAGAACACTGAAGCTTTCTTT. The encoded protein is CASSLDVFQNTEAFF.

V gene TRBV7-8 combines with J gene TRBJ2-1, with no clear D. Germline-derived CDR1 and CDR2 are SGHVS and FQNEAQ. Deletions cut 6 bases from V and 0 bases from J, with 12 bases between. The CDR3 is 15 amino acids. The CDR3 region is CASRGEAISYNEQFF. Written as DNA, the CDR3 is TGTGCCAGCAGGGGTGAGGCCATCTCCTACAATGAGCAGTTCTTC.

This sequence joins TRBV2 and TRBJ1-2, with 9 nucleotides matching TRBD1. Losses at the gene ends were 3 bases for V and 7 bases for J; bases not matched to a gene: 6. The CDR3 is 14 amino acids. Germline-derived CDR1 and CDR2 are SNHLY and FYNNEI. The CDR3 bases are TGTGCCAGCAGTGAGTTTGGGACAGGGTCTGGCTACACCTTC. This translates into CASSEFGTGSGYTF.

This clonotype has just a few counts. V gene TRBV20-1 combines with J gene TRBJ2-1; D is perhaps TRBD2 (5 bases). Germline V gene data show CDR1 as DFQATT and CDR2 as SNEGSKA (reference sequence). Between the trimmed V and J ends, which lost 4 bases and 0 bases, there was a span of 13 bases. This CDR3 has 15 amino acids. In DNA, the CDR3 is TGCAGTGCTACGGAGGACCTACGCTCCTACAATGAGCAGTTCTTC. Translated: CSATEDLRSYNEQFF.

The sample holds a few counts of this clonotype. The V call is TRBV7-9, the J call TRBJ2-2; 8 positions match TRBD1. The CDR3 has 15 amino acids. CDR1 and CDR2 (germline): SEHNR, FQNEAQ (reference sequence). The V and J ends lost 2 bases and 4 bases, in that order; junction bases with no gene match: 3. As DNA, the CDR3 is TGTGCCAGCAGCTTATTAACAGGGGGCACCGGGGAGCTGTTTTTT. Translation gives CASSLLTGGTGELFF.

The chain uses TRBV29-1 and TRBJ2-7; D remains ambiguous. Germline V CDR1 and CDR2: SQVTM, ANQGSEA. Between the trimmed V and J ends, which lost 5 bases and 0 bases, there was a span of 5 bases. This CDR3 is 11 amino acids long. Here the CDR3 reads CSVLVSYEQYF. The CDR3 nucleotides read TGCAGCGTTTTGGTCTCCTACGAGCAGTACTTC.

This clonotype occurred a few times. The V gene is TRBV20-1, the J gene TRBJ1-1, with D possibly being TRBD1 (5 bases). Germline V lookup: CDR1 DFQATT, CDR2 SNEGSKA (reference sequence). Trimming stripped 5 bases from V and 5 bases from J, with 24 bases between. The CDR3 has 16 residues. In DNA, the CDR3 is TGCAGTGCTCACTCATGGGGGAGTGCGATTGAGACTGAAGCTTTCTTT. Protein: CSAHSWGSAIETEAFF.